Listed below are T cell receptor beta chains from one sample, sequenced in a study of T cells in Graves' hyperthyroidism and ophthalmopathy. TCRdb reprocessed the multiplex PCR reads with MiXCR, giving one entry per CDR3 protein. In the table there are around 440,000 distinct CDR3 sequences, less than 20% of which are singletons. Sequenced: blood. These receptors originate from a woman aged 18-29 years with Graves' hyperthyroidism. The CDR3 runs from the conserved cysteine through the conserved F or W. Fields, in order: V gene, J gene, D gene, CDR3 protein. The D gene is left open where the match is weak.

>TRBV12-3/TRBV12-4|TRBJ1-2|NA
CASGMGGANYGYTF
>TRBV9|TRBJ2-5|NA
CASSVQVGSNQETQYF
>TRBV9|TRBJ2-7|NA
CASSVTDSTYEQYF
>TRBV3-1|TRBJ2-1|TRBD1
CASSQLQQGHTNEQFF
>TRBV30|TRBJ2-7|NA
CAWSEAGEQYF
>TRBV6-1|TRBJ2-7|NA
CASSERRWEETYEQYF
>TRBV12-3/TRBV12-4|TRBJ2-2|NA
CASSPPGGLGELFF
>TRBV6-2/TRBV6-3|TRBJ2-2|NA
CASSYNPDGELFF
>TRBV7-6|TRBJ2-1|TRBD1
CASSLAGTGVFDEQFF
>TRBV5-4|TRBJ2-7|TRBD1
CASSSHSQGAGGYEQYF
>TRBV5-1|TRBJ2-3|TRBD2
CASSPSTSALTDTQYF
>TRBV20-1|TRBJ2-5|NA
CSARATGLTQETQYF
>TRBV20-1|TRBJ2-7|TRBD2
CSARVPPRLAGLPYEQYF
>TRBV20-1|TRBJ1-3|NA
CSASQFGVDDTIYF
>TRBV3-1|TRBJ2-3|NA
CASSQRQSTDTQYF
>TRBV5-1|TRBJ2-7|NA
CASRPGASSREQYF
>TRBV7-9|TRBJ2-7|TRBD1
CASSPTTGQGVYEQYF
>TRBV27|TRBJ2-2|TRBD1
CASSSLTDRDNTGELFF
>TRBV7-2|TRBJ2-5|TRBD1
CASSPTGTGEETQYF
>TRBV13|TRBJ1-2|NA
CASSLGQTDYTF
>TRBV6-5|TRBJ1-2|NA
CASSPLRAGGYGYTF
>TRBV5-6|TRBJ1-5|NA
CASSLAAYSNQPQHF
>TRBV11-3|TRBJ2-5|NA
CASSSRQAQETQYF
>TRBV7-9|TRBJ1-1|TRBD1
CASSSRDRGLDTEAFF
>TRBV5-1|TRBJ2-2|NA
CASSPEGLGELFF
>TRBV9|TRBJ2-2|TRBD2
CASSRSGDIGELFF
>TRBV19|TRBJ2-3|TRBD2
CASSIYGRTTDTQYF
>TRBV20-1|TRBJ1-3|NA
CSASLEMGFSGNTIYF
>TRBV7-9|TRBJ2-7|TRBD2
CASSPTSGAGYEQYF
>TRBV2|TRBJ1-5|NA
CASNQLSDQPQHF
>TRBV19|TRBJ1-3|NA
CASRAISGNTIYF
>TRBV7-9|TRBJ2-7|NA
CASSMGGLYEQYF
>TRBV12-3/TRBV12-4|TRBJ1-5|NA
CASSFRVGTKNQPQHF
>TRBV12-3/TRBV12-4|TRBJ2-1|NA
CASSLSRSYNEQFF
>TRBV20-1|TRBJ2-5|NA
CSVRPGGAQYF
>TRBV12-5|TRBJ2-1|NA
CASENRGLYNEQFF